These T cell receptor beta chains were read from a single sample in a study of T cell repertoires in cytomegalovirus infection. TCRdb reanalysed the reads using MiXCR and keeps one entry per CDR3 protein. The sample gives approximately 490,000 distinct CDR3 sequences, about 10% of which show up once; roughly 10% is in the top ten. The sample comprised PBMCs. The receptor set was obtained from a human donor in good health (CMV status not recorded). Some clones in this sample may be carry-over from other donors' samples. Each CDR3 is given with its conserved first and last residue. The order of the fields is D gene, J gene, clone size, V gene, CDR3 protein, CDR3 DNA. D genes are given only for firm matches. Expanded clones are given a class, and other clones once, few, many or no size at all.

D gene: NA; J gene: TRBJ1-2; clone size: NA; V gene: TRBV2; CDR3 protein: CASSLGGRAGYTF; CDR3 DNA: TGTGCCAGCAGCTTGGGGGGCAGGGCTGGCTACACCTTC
D gene: NA; J gene: TRBJ2-7; clone size: NA; V gene: TRBV13; CDR3 protein: CASSPRTGVRNEQYF; CDR3 DNA: TGTGCCAGCAGCCCACGGACGGGGGTCAGGAACGAGCAGTACTTC
D gene: NA; J gene: TRBJ1-5; clone size: many; V gene: TRBV12-3/TRBV12-4; CDR3 protein: CASSLGPVGSNQPQHF; CDR3 DNA: TGTGCCAGCAGTTTAGGCCCGGTAGGGAGCAATCAGCCCCAGCATTTT
D gene: TRBD1; J gene: TRBJ1-5; clone size: many; V gene: TRBV28; CDR3 protein: CASSIYQDRTNQPQHF; CDR3 DNA: TGTGCCAGCAGCATATACCAGGACAGGACCAATCAGCCCCAGCATTTT
D gene: TRBD2; J gene: TRBJ2-5; clone size: NA; V gene: TRBV28; CDR3 protein: CATGGAGGQETQYF; CDR3 DNA: TGTGCCACGGGTGGAGCGGGAGGACAGGAGACCCAGTACTTC
D gene: NA; J gene: TRBJ2-5; clone size: few; V gene: TRBV5-1; CDR3 protein: CASSLATKETQYF; CDR3 DNA: TGCGCCAGCAGCTTGGCAACAAAAGAGACCCAGTACTTC
D gene: NA; J gene: TRBJ2-3; clone size: many; V gene: TRBV23-1; CDR3 protein: CASLGGFTDTQYF; CDR3 DNA: TGCGCCAGTCTTGGAGGCTTCACAGATACGCAGTATTTT
D gene: NA; J gene: TRBJ2-7; clone size: many; V gene: TRBV11-2; CDR3 protein: CASSRGAHEQYF; CDR3 DNA: TGTGCCAGCAGTCGAGGGGCCCACGAGCAGTACTTC
D gene: NA; J gene: TRBJ2-3; clone size: once; V gene: TRBV12-3/TRBV12-4; CDR3 protein: CASSQEQGLYF; CDR3 DNA: TGTGCCAGCAGCCAGGAACAGGGTTTGTATTTT
D gene: NA; J gene: TRBJ2-1; clone size: many; V gene: TRBV5-6; CDR3 protein: CASSLISGYEQFF; CDR3 DNA: TGTGCCAGCAGCTTGATATCGGGGTATGAGCAGTTCTTC
D gene: NA; J gene: TRBJ2-3; clone size: many; V gene: TRBV7-3; CDR3 protein: CASSLTRDSHSPDTQYF; CDR3 DNA: TGTGCCAGCAGCTTAACCCGGGACTCTCACTCCCCAGATACGCAGTATTTT
D gene: NA; J gene: TRBJ1-1; clone size: NA; V gene: TRBV14; CDR3 protein: CASSQDRRELNTEAFF; CDR3 DNA: TGTGCCAGCAGCCAAGACCGGAGAGAATTAAACACTGAAGCTTTCTTT
D gene: NA; J gene: TRBJ1-1; clone size: NA; V gene: TRBV5-1; CDR3 protein: CASSFSPGGVEAFF; CDR3 DNA: TGCGCCAGCAGCTTTTCCCCGGGGGGGGTTGAAGCTTTCTTT
D gene: NA; J gene: TRBJ1-1; clone size: many; V gene: TRBV6-5; CDR3 protein: CASSGQTEAFF; CDR3 DNA: TGTGCCAGCAGTGGGCAGACTGAAGCTTTCTTT
D gene: NA; J gene: TRBJ1-5; clone size: few; V gene: TRBV4-2; CDR3 protein: CASSQDLIGKDQPQHF; CDR3 DNA: TGTGCCAGCAGCCAAGATCTAATCGGGAAGGATCAGCCCCAGCATTTT
D gene: NA; J gene: TRBJ1-2; clone size: many; V gene: TRBV12-3/TRBV12-4; CDR3 protein: CASTIGTTGYGYTF; CDR3 DNA: TGTGCCAGCACCATCGGGACCACCGGCTATGGCTACACCTTC
D gene: NA; J gene: TRBJ2-2; clone size: many; V gene: TRBV10-3; CDR3 protein: CAISAGTSETGELFF; CDR3 DNA: TGTGCCATCAGTGCGGGGACTTCTGAGACCGGGGAGCTGTTTTTT
D gene: TRBD1; J gene: TRBJ2-7; clone size: many; V gene: TRBV7-2; CDR3 protein: CASGTAYEQYF; CDR3 DNA: TGTGCCAGCGGGACAGCTTACGAGCAGTACTTC
D gene: NA; J gene: TRBJ2-5; clone size: few; V gene: TRBV5-1; CDR3 protein: CASSPDSLLFQETQYF; CDR3 DNA: TGCGCCAGCAGCCCCGACAGTCTACTATTTCAAGAGACCCAGTACTTC
D gene: TRBD1; J gene: TRBJ1-2; clone size: many; V gene: TRBV27; CDR3 protein: CASSFVGTGTYGYTF; CDR3 DNA: TGTGCCAGCAGTTTCGTCGGGACAGGGACCTATGGCTACACCTTC
D gene: TRBD2; J gene: TRBJ2-6; clone size: large; V gene: TRBV7-8; CDR3 protein: CASSPTSGLSGANVLTF; CDR3 DNA: TGTGCCAGCAGCCCAACTAGCGGCTTATCTGGGGCCAACGTCCTGACTTTC
D gene: TRBD1; J gene: TRBJ1-5; clone size: many; V gene: TRBV12-3/TRBV12-4; CDR3 protein: CASSLAGGYSNQPQHF; CDR3 DNA: TGTGCCAGCAGTTTAGCAGGGGGCTATAGCAATCAGCCCCAGCATTTT
D gene: NA; J gene: TRBJ2-2; clone size: many; V gene: TRBV12-3/TRBV12-4; CDR3 protein: CASEGDTGELFF; CDR3 DNA: TGTGCCAGCGAAGGGGACACCGGGGAGCTGTTTTTT
D gene: TRBD1; J gene: TRBJ2-2; clone size: NA; V gene: TRBV7-9; CDR3 protein: CASVRRGGLNTGELFF; CDR3 DNA: TGTGCCAGCGTAAGAAGAGGGGGCCTCAACACCGGGGAGCTGTTTTTT
D gene: TRBD2; J gene: TRBJ2-2; clone size: NA; V gene: TRBV4-2; CDR3 protein: CASSYGLAGENTGELFF; CDR3 DNA: TGTGCCAGCAGCTACGGACTAGCGGGTGAAAACACCGGGGAGCTGTTTTTT
D gene: NA; J gene: TRBJ2-5; clone size: few; V gene: TRBV2; CDR3 protein: CASSEGYKETQYF; CDR3 DNA: TGTGCCAGCAGTGAAGGGTACAAAGAGACCCAGTACTTC
D gene: NA; J gene: TRBJ1-1; clone size: NA; V gene: TRBV28; CDR3 protein: CAVGTEAFF; CDR3 DNA: TGTGCTGTAGGGACTGAAGCTTTCTTT
D gene: NA; J gene: TRBJ1-5; clone size: many; V gene: TRBV6-1; CDR3 protein: CASSPVKRGGGQPQHF; CDR3 DNA: TGTGCCAGCAGTCCCGTGAAGCGGGGGGGGGGACAGCCCCAGCATTTT
D gene: NA; J gene: TRBJ2-2; clone size: many; V gene: TRBV11-3; CDR3 protein: CASSFQTDNTGELFF; CDR3 DNA: TGTGCCAGCAGCTTTCAGACAGACAACACCGGGGAGCTGTTTTTT
D gene: NA; J gene: TRBJ2-1; clone size: NA; V gene: TRBV11-2; CDR3 protein: CASSLGVSDEQFF; CDR3 DNA: TGTGCCAGCAGCTTAGGTGTATCCGATGAGCAGTTCTTC
D gene: NA; J gene: TRBJ2-1; clone size: NA; V gene: TRBV15; CDR3 protein: CATSKLTGGRRNNEQFF; CDR3 DNA: TGTGCCACCAGCAAACTAACGGGGGGCCGCAGAAACAATGAGCAGTTCTTC
D gene: NA; J gene: TRBJ2-3; clone size: NA; V gene: TRBV20-1; CDR3 protein: CSASGTTDTQYF; CDR3 DNA: TGCAGTGCCTCGGGAACCACAGATACGCAGTATTTT
D gene: NA; J gene: TRBJ1-5; clone size: many; V gene: TRBV19; CDR3 protein: CASSIVSGGQPQHF; CDR3 DNA: TGTGCCAGTAGTATAGTATCGGGGGGTCAGCCCCAGCATTTT
D gene: TRBD2; J gene: TRBJ2-1; clone size: many; V gene: TRBV7-8; CDR3 protein: CASSYLGPGTSGSEEQFF; CDR3 DNA: TGTGCCAGCAGCTACCTTGGGCCCGGGACTAGCGGGAGCGAGGAGCAGTTCTTC
D gene: TRBD1; J gene: TRBJ1-1; clone size: many; V gene: TRBV7-9; CDR3 protein: CASSLETGWGTEAFF; CDR3 DNA: TGTGCCAGCAGCTTAGAGACAGGGTGGGGCACTGAAGCTTTCTTT
D gene: TRBD2; J gene: TRBJ2-1; clone size: NA; V gene: TRBV20-1; CDR3 protein: CSAPSGTPPYEQFF; CDR3 DNA: TGCAGTGCCCCTAGCGGCACCCCCCCTTATGAGCAGTTCTTC
D gene: NA; J gene: TRBJ1-2; clone size: NA; V gene: TRBV9; CDR3 protein: CASSVDPGQPPSGYTF; CDR3 DNA: TGTGCCAGCAGCGTAGATCCCGGACAACCTCCCTCTGGCTACACCTTC
D gene: TRBD1; J gene: TRBJ1-1; clone size: few; V gene: TRBV28; CDR3 protein: CASSSHRGSTEAFF; CDR3 DNA: TGTGCCAGCAGTTCTCACAGGGGTTCCACTGAAGCTTTCTTT
D gene: TRBD1; J gene: TRBJ1-2; clone size: few; V gene: TRBV19; CDR3 protein: CASIQGGGGYGYTF; CDR3 DNA: TGTGCCAGTATTCAAGGGGGCGGGGGCTATGGCTACACCTTC
D gene: NA; J gene: TRBJ1-4; clone size: many; V gene: TRBV15; CDR3 protein: CATSSKKNEKLFF; CDR3 DNA: TGTGCCACCAGCAGCAAGAAGAATGAAAAACTGTTTTTT
D gene: TRBD2; J gene: TRBJ2-2; clone size: NA; V gene: TRBV5-6; CDR3 protein: CASSLAGREDGELFF; CDR3 DNA: TGTGCCAGCAGCTTGGCCGGGCGGGAGGACGGGGAGCTGTTTTTT
D gene: NA; J gene: TRBJ1-2; clone size: few; V gene: TRBV2; CDR3 protein: CASRDQTEGYTF; CDR3 DNA: TGTGCCAGCAGGGACCAAACGGAAGGCTACACCTTC
D gene: NA; J gene: TRBJ2-3; clone size: few; V gene: TRBV9; CDR3 protein: CASSVGLSSTDTQYF; CDR3 DNA: TGTGCCAGCAGCGTAGGACTATCCTCCACAGATACGCAGTATTTT
D gene: TRBD1; J gene: TRBJ2-7; clone size: many; V gene: TRBV11-2; CDR3 protein: CASGPWRGTGPYEQYF; CDR3 DNA: TGTGCCAGCGGACCCTGGAGAGGGACAGGGCCCTACGAGCAGTACTTC
D gene: NA; J gene: TRBJ1-2; clone size: NA; V gene: TRBV29-1; CDR3 protein: CSVGQFPYGYTF; CDR3 DNA: TGCAGCGTCGGACAGTTCCCATATGGCTACACCTTC
D gene: TRBD2; J gene: TRBJ2-2; clone size: many; V gene: TRBV7-6; CDR3 protein: CASSLSSGSSGELFF; CDR3 DNA: TGTGCCAGCAGCTTATCTAGCGGGAGTTCCGGGGAGCTGTTTTTT